This TCR beta chain was sequenced in a study of blood T cells in healthy people across ages. The germline V gene encodes CDR1 SEHNR and CDR2 FQNEAQ (reference sequence). Losses at the gene ends were 8 bases for V and 3 bases for J; bases not matched to a gene: 11. CDR3 length: 15 amino acids. Using a J-beta primer mix together with a sample-barcoded 5' primer, a second PCR was run for about 7 to 12 cycles. Each cDNA molecule, via a template-switch adaptor with 12 random nucleotides, was tagged. Every individual sample yielded 2.5 million or more paired-end reads (each containing CDR3). TCRdb passed the 5' RACE reads through MiXCR, listing each CDR3 protein once. Of about 1.4 million distinct CDR3 sequences listed, roughly 59% are singletons. Extraction yielded at least 6 micrograms of total RNA per sample.

Sequenced material: blood. The chain links TRBV7-9 to TRBJ1-1; 8 bases fit TRBD1. This sequence originates from a man in his late teens or twenties in good health. As DNA, the CDR3 is TGTGCCAGCTCCTACGGGCAGGGGGCTTACACTGAAGCTTTCTTT. It translates to CASSYGQGAYTEAFF.